Included here is one T cell receptor (beta chain) sequence, with context. The antigen remains unidentified. Germline trimming cut 2 bases from V and 9 bases from J; bases unmatched to any gene: 18. CDR3 length equals 19 residues. Germline lookup yields CDR1 SGHKS and CDR2 YYEKEE (reference sequence). The sample belongs to a study of cytomegalovirus exposure and HLA in healthy donors. Overall study context: Under 85% of roughly 430 genotyped donors fell in the Caucasian-associated ancestry cluster.

Study-wide findings and caveats: When analyzed later, the rates of TCR association showed variation by HLA locus, with DRB1 the most and HLA-C the fewest.

It was with 60 Vbeta and 13 Jbeta primers that the PCR ran. Using immunoSEQ multiplex PCR, the repertoire was profiled, and TCRdb retains in-frame clones only, with some absent. The table for this sample gives approximately 150,000 clones. The V and J genes are TRBV5-5 and TRBJ2-2; 11 bases match TRBD2. The source material was PBMCs. The receptor comes from a woman aged 40 to 50 in good health and CMV-seronegative. The CDR3 DNA is TGTGCCAGCAGCTTTATGAGGGGGGAACTGACTAGCGGGGCCCGGGAGCTGTTTTTT. It encodes CASSFMRGELTSGARELFF.